These 2 T cell receptor beta chains were sequenced from one sample in a study of T cell repertoires in cytomegalovirus infection. Each CDR3 protein gets one entry after TCRdb re-called the reads with MiXCR. The table lists approximately 500,000 distinct CDR3 sequences, 15% to 20% of them singletons, with around 25% in the top ten. Sequenced material: CD8+ T cells from PBMCs. These receptors all stem from a human donor in good health (CMV status not recorded). Some clones in this sample may be carry-over from other donors' samples.

This clonotype was picked up a small number of times. The chain couples TRBV20-1 to TRBJ2-1, with 12 bases identical to TRBD2. From germline, CDR1 is DFQATT and CDR2 SNEGSKA (reference sequence). Losses at the gene ends were 4 bases for V and 7 bases for J; bases not matched to a gene: 14. This CDR3 region has 17 residues. CDR3 sequence (DNA): TGCAGTGCTACCCAGAAATTGCTAGCGGGAGGGCTAAATGAGCAGTTCTTC. It specifies CSATQKLLAGGLNEQFF.

The chain employs TRBV2 and TRBJ1-2; D is unresolved. Trimming pared 8 bases from V and 7 bases from J, leaving 14 bases between. The CDR3 is 12 amino acids. CDR1 and CDR2 (germline): SNHLY, FYNNEI. The CDR3 spells CASSLRAFGYTF. CDR3 nucleotide sequence: TGTGCCAGCTCCCTTAGGGCGTTTGGCTACACCTTC.